What follows are 11 T cell receptor beta chains derived from one specimen sequenced in a study of shared clonotypes between healthy human individuals. This table comes from immunoSEQ multiplex PCR, and its TCRdb copy is limited to in-frame clones, with some not included. Here the sample spans more than 2 million clones, approximately 96% being singletons. The source material was naive CD4+ T cells sorted from blood. Subset described: CD45RA+ positively selected. These receptors came from a man younger than 35 in good health.

This clone was seen a single time. The chain is built from TRBV19 and TRBJ2-7; a weak D match, TRBD1 (6 bases). V gave up 3 bases and J gave up 3 bases, with 12 bases separating them. Germline CDR1 is LNHDA and CDR2 is SQIVND (reference sequence). The CDR3 has 14 amino acids. CDR3 bases: TGTGCCAGTAGTATTGGACAGTTTGGCTACGAGCAGTACTTC. Its protein is CASSIGQFGYEQYF.

With regard to this clone: Other DNA sequences of this sample code for an identical CDR3. The chain recombines TRBV7-2 with TRBJ2-1; no firm D call. This CDR3 is built from 12 residues. CDR1 is SGHTA, CDR2 FQGNSA, per germline. V was clipped by 1 base and J by 9 bases, with 7 bases between them. CDR3 nucleotides: TGTGCCAGCAGCTTAGTAGTGGCTGAGCAGTTCTTC. This translates into CASSLVVAEQFF.

V gene TRBV25-1 combines with J gene TRBJ2-3; 7 nucleotides agree with TRBD2. The CDR3 runs 13 residues. CDR1 is MGHDK, CDR2 SYGVNS, per germline. Trimming at V came to 11 bases and at J to 2 bases, leaving 7 bases not matched to a gene. The CDR3 sequence is CASAGAPTDTQYF. Here the CDR3 DNA reads TGTGCCTCTGCGGGAGCACCCACAGATACGCAGTATTTT.

The V call is TRBV30, the J call TRBJ1-6, with 7 positions matching TRBD1. V lost 4 bases and J lost 7; bases outside the gene matches: 4. Per the germline V gene, CDR1 is GTSNPN and CDR2 is SVGIG (reference sequence). CDR3 size: 13 residues. The CDR3 loop reads CAWTGQENSPLHF. DNA for the CDR3: TGTGCCTGGACCGGACAGGAGAATTCACCCCTCCACTTT.

Remarks on this clone: At the DNA level, this CDR3 is encoded by other sequences in the same sample as well. The chain employs TRBV5-4 and TRBJ2-5; D is uncertain. CDR1 and CDR2 (germline): SGHNT, YYREEE (reference sequence). CDR3 length: 14 amino acids. Trimming removed 2 bases from V and 1 base from J, with 9 bases in between. CDR3 in DNA: TGTGCCAGCAGCTTACCGGGCCTCCAAGAGACCCAGTACTTC. Its protein product is CASSLPGLQETQYF.

Regarding this clone: The same CDR3 also results from other DNA sequences found in this sample. This rearrangement joins TRBV7-9 to TRBJ2-3; D assignment may be TRBD1 or TRBD2 (5 bases each). V was shortened by 0 bases and J by 4 bases, with 5 bases between the two germline ends. The CDR3 extends over 13 amino acids. CDR1 is SEHNR, CDR2 FQNEAQ, per germline (reference sequence). The CDR3 nucleotides are TGTGCCAGCAGCTTAGCGGGGGCAGATACGCAGTATTTT. Its protein product is CASSLAGADTQYF.

The J gene is TRBJ2-5, the V gene TRBV29-1; 9 bases line up with TRBD2. The ends lost 7 bases at V and 5 bases at J; junction bases unmatched: 14. Germline V gene lookup returns CDR1 SQVTM and CDR2 ANQGSEA. The length of the CDR3 is 15 residues. The DNA of the CDR3 is TGCAGCGCCTCTCGGGGTAGCGGGAGCATGGAGACCCAGTACTTC. Protein product: CSASRGSGSMETQYF.

DNA for the CDR3: TGTGCCAGCAGCAATACACAGCTAAGTTCACCCCTCCACTTT. This sequence encodes CASSNTQLSSPLHF. The chain employs TRBV6-6 and TRBJ1-6, with unresolved D. V was clipped by 6 bases and J by 9 bases, with 15 bases between them. Looked up from germline, CDR1 is MNHNY and CDR2 is SVGAGI (reference sequence). The CDR3 consists of 14 residues.

The chain uses TRBV5-1 and TRBJ1-5; TRBD1 is a possible D gene (6 bases). The germline V gene has CDR1 SGHRS and CDR2 YFSETQ. The CDR3 runs to 14 residues. Trimming left V 5 bases short and J 9 bases short, with 18 bases between. CDR3 nucleotide sequence: TGCGCCAGCAGACCGGGACACCAGTCAGGGCCCCAGCATTTT. It yields the protein CASRPGHQSGPQHF. The full variable domain, completed using reference TRBV5-1 and TRBJ1-5, is KAGVTQTPRYLIKTRGQQVTLSCSPISGHRSVSWYQQTPGQGLQFLFEYFSETQRNKGNFPGRFSGRQFSNSRSEMNVSTLELGDSALYLCASRPGHQSGPQHFGDGTRLSIL.

The rearrangement uses TRBV13 and TRBJ2-1, with 8 bases matching TRBD2. V dropped 4 bases and J dropped 11; count of bases not matched to a gene: 13. CDR3 length: 15 residues. The V gene's germline CDR1 is PRHDT and CDR2 FYEKMQ (reference sequence). This chain's CDR3 is CASSSPNGRALQQFF. For the CDR3, the DNA is TGTGCCAGCAGCTCGCCTAACGGGAGGGCCCTTCAGCAGTTCTTC.

The genes are TRBV10-3 and TRBJ2-7; no firm D call. V lost 0 bases to trimming and J lost 2 bases, with 5 bases between them. This CDR3 region has 13 residues. Germline CDR1 and CDR2: ENHRY and SYGVKD. The CDR3 DNA is TGTGCCATCAGTGAGTCAGAACCCTACGAGCAGTACTTC. Protein sequence: CAISESEPYEQYF.